These T cell receptor beta chains were read from a single sample in a study of radiotherapy plus CTLA-4 blockade in lung cancer. Sequencing was performed with immunoSEQ multiplex PCR; in TCRdb, only in-frame clones are kept and a portion is missing. The sample holds approximately 90,000 clones; roughly four fifths are singletons and the top ten take around 0.79%. Sequencing was performed on peripheral blood, taken from a patient treated with radiotherapy plus ipilimumab. Source of these receptors: a human donor with non-small cell lung cancer who had stable disease on radiotherapy plus ipilimumab. Both conserved end residues are part of each CDR3. A clone size is listed for some rows: how often the clone was seen (once, few, many), or a class if it is expanded.

V gene,CDR3 length,J gene,clone size,CDR3 protein
TRBV27,14,TRBJ1-5,-,CASSFMGGNQPQHF
TRBV11-2,12,TRBJ2-5,-,CASSPAVETQYF
TRBV6-6,12,TRBJ1-6,few,CAAQQGDSPLHF
TRBV7-2,13,TRBJ2-5,-,CASSLTPQETQYF
TRBV19,14,TRBJ2-1,-,CASSLSGGYNEQFF
TRBV4-2,14,TRBJ2-1,-,CASSQAGTVFEQFF
TRBV2,12,TRBJ1-6,-,CASSESYSPLHF
TRBV6-4,14,TRBJ1-4,-,CASSAGGGEKKLFF
TRBV5-1,13,TRBJ2-7,-,CASSSGPYYEQYF
TRBV25-1,16,TRBJ1-1,-,CASRGPGQGVPTEAFF
TRBV5-1,16,TRBJ2-2,-,CASRAFETANTGELFF
TRBV27,14,TRBJ1-1,-,CASSRQVGGTEAFF
TRBV28,15,TRBJ1-5,-,CASSFGGMSNQPQHF
TRBV7-8,14,TRBJ2-1,-,CASSQGPSGNEQFF
TRBV28,15,TRBJ2-3,-,CASRRGGGSTDTQYF
TRBV28,13,TRBJ1-5,-,CAGSQGGNQPQHF
TRBV10-2,15,TRBJ2-1,once,CASSVGLAGINEQFF
TRBV2,16,TRBJ2-4,-,CASKSQGTLAKNIQYF
TRBV7-9,16,TRBJ1-4,-,CASSLRRGTTNEKLFF
TRBV9,15,TRBJ2-3,-,CASTVTGASTDTQYF
TRBV28,13,TRBJ2-1,-,CASRGLMYNEQFF
TRBV4-1,20,TRBJ1-3,few,CASSHRTKPKNEGSGNTIYF
TRBV6-5,14,TRBJ1-5,-,CASSFLAGNQPQHF
TRBV7-6,14,TRBJ2-3,-,CASSARDHANTQYF
TRBV4-2,16,TRBJ1-6,-,CASSQEGQGAYSPLHF
TRBV16,18,TRBJ2-5,-,CASSHPGGLAEVQETQYF
TRBV7-2,13,TRBJ2-7,once,CASSFTSGYEQYF
TRBV29-1,16,TRBJ1-1,-,CSVEDSPDRLNTEAFF
TRBV11-2,13,TRBJ2-7,-,CASSSPPPYEQYF
TRBV2,16,TRBJ2-3,-,CASSETMMTSTDTQYF
TRBV18,16,TRBJ1-5,-,CASSPPTGGGNQPQHF
TRBV5-1,17,TRBJ1-5,-,CASSLDWTGLNNQPQHF
TRBV7-6,15,TRBJ2-1,-,CASSPRGGGANEQFF
TRBV19,13,TRBJ2-2,-,CASSRDRAGELFF